Detailed here is one TCR beta chain. Antigen unknown. Profiled with immunoSEQ multiplex PCR; TCRdb holds only in-frame clones, not every one. The sample lists 50,000 to 65,000 clones; around 90% were seen once. The sample originates from a study of T cell responses to AZD1222 COVID-19 vaccine. Findings and limits, study-wide: Repertoire collection took place solely once the T cell response had peaked.

This receptor was identified in an adult in good health. Sequencing was performed on peripheral blood, taken on day 0 of AZD1222 vaccination.

The DNA of the CDR3 is TGCGCCAGCAGCACCGGACATATAACCGGCACAGATACGCAGTATTTT. Protein sequence: CASSTGHITGTDTQYF. The chain carries TRBV5-1 and TRBJ2-3; a weak D match, TRBD1 (5 bases). Trimming took off 4 bases at V and 1 base at J, with 16 bases between the two ends. CDR3 size: 16 residues. Germline CDR1 is SGHRS and CDR2 is YFSETQ.